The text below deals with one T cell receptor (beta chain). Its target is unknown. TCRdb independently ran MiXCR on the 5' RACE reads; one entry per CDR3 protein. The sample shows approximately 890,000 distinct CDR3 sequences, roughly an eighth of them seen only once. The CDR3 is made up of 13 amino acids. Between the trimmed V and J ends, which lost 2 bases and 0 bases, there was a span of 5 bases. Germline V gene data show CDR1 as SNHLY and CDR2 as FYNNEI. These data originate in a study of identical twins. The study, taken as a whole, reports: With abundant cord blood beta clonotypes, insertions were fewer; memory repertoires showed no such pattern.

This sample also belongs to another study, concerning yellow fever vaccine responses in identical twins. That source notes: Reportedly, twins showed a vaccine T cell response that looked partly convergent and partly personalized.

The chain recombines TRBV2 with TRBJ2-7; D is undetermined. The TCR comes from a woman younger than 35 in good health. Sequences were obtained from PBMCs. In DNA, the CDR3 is TGTGCCAGCAGTGAAAGGACCTCCTACGAGCAGTACTTC. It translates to CASSERTSYEQYF.